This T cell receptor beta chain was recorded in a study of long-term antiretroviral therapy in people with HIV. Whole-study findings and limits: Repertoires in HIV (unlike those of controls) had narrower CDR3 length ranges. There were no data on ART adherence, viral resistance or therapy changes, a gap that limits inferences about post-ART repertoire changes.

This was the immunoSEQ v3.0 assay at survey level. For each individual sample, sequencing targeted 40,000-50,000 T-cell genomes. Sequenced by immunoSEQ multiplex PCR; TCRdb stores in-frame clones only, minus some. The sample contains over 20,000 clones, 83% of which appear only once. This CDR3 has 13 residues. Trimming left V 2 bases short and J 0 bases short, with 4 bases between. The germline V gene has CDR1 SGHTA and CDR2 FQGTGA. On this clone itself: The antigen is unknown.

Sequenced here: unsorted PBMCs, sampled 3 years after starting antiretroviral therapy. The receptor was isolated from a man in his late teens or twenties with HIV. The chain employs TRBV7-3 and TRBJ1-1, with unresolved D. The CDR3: CASSLGMNTEAFF. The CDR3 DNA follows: TGTGCCAGCAGCTTAGGTATGAACACTGAAGCTTTCTTT. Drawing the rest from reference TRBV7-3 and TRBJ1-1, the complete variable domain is GAGVSQTPSNKVTEKGKYVELRCDPISGHTALYWYRQSLGQGPEFLIYFQGTGAADDSGLPNDRFFAVRPEGSVSTLKIQRTERGDSAVYLCASSLGMNTEAFFGQGTRLTVV.